The 30 T cell receptor beta chains below all came from one sample that was sequenced in a study of cytomegalovirus exposure and HLA in healthy donors. Assay: immunoSEQ multiplex PCR; the TCRdb copy retains only in-frame clones and omits some. The sample lists approximately 150,000 clones; 85% to 90% were seen once. The sequencing input was PBMCs. The receptors were gathered from a woman younger than 35 in good health and CMV-seropositive.

The J gene is TRBJ1-4, the V gene TRBV6-5; D unclear. The V and J ends lost 5 bases and 0 bases respectively, with 10 bases between them. There are 15 residues in the CDR3. The germline CDR1 and CDR2 sequences are MNHEY and SVGAGI. The CDR3, as DNA: TGTGCCAGCAGTCGACTGGTTGCAACTAATGAAAAACTGTTTTTT. This gives the protein CASSRLVATNEKLFF.

This chain links TRBV11-3 with TRBJ2-7; the D gene is possibly TRBD1 (6 bases). V lost 4 bases to trimming and J lost 0 bases, with 10 bases between them. In germline, CDR1 is SGHNT, CDR2 YENEEA. This CDR3 is built from 14 residues. CDR3 in amino acids: CASSSYRVSYEQYF. Here the CDR3 DNA reads TGTGCCAGCAGCTCATACAGGGTCTCCTACGAGCAGTACTTC.

CDR3 amino acids: CASSLANEQFF. CDR3 nucleotides: TGTGCCAGCAGCTTAGCGAATGAGCAGTTCTTC. The chain recombines TRBV11-3 with TRBJ2-1; D is ambiguous. Germline CDR1 reads SGHNT; CDR2 reads YENEEA. The CDR3 is made up of 11 amino acids. V lost 1 base and J 7 bases, leaving 2 bases between the germline ends.

The chain joins TRBV12-5 to TRBJ2-2, with 10 bases lining up with TRBD2. Germline V CDR1 and CDR2: LGHNT, FRNRAP. The V segment lost 2 bases and the J segment 3 bases; nucleotides outside the gene matches: 6. The CDR3 has 17 amino acids. The CDR3 nucleotides are TGTGCTAGTGGTTTGTCAGCGGGAGGGGTCTACACCGGGGAGCTGTTTTTT. Its translation: CASGLSAGGVYTGELFF.

The gene calls are TRBV9 and TRBJ2-1; D gene unclear. V lost 0 bases, J lost 4 bases, and 8 bases lay in between. The length of the CDR3 is 14 residues. In germline, CDR1 is SGDLS, CDR2 YYNGEE. CDR3 coding DNA: TGTGCCAGCAGCGTAGCTGACTCTTACAATGAGCAGTTCTTC. Protein: CASSVADSYNEQFF. The variable domain in full, completed from reference TRBV9 and TRBJ2-1, reads DSGVTQTPKHLITATGQRVTLRCSPRSGDLSVYWYQQSLDQGLQFLIQYYNGEERAKGNILERFSAQQFPDLHSELNLSSLELGDSALYFCASSVADSYNEQFFGPGTRLTVL.

This chain joins TRBV4-3 and TRBJ1-4; D not certain. The CDR3 length is 18 residues. Trimming took 0 bases from V and 0 from J, leaving 14 bases between them. Germline V lookup: CDR1 LGHNA, CDR2 YSLEER. CDR3 protein: CASSQEALHSSTNEKLFF. The CDR3 nucleotides read TGCGCCAGCAGCCAAGAAGCGCTACATTCTTCAACTAATGAAAAACTGTTTTTT.

This clone was detected only a few times. The rearrangement joins TRBV5-6 to TRBJ1-5, with TRBD1 as a possible D gene (5 bases). Germline CDR1 reads SGHDT; CDR2 reads YYEEEE. The CDR3 has 14 residues. The ends were cut back, 1 base at V and 6 bases at J, with 11 bases in the middle. The CDR3: CASSLYQGGQPQHF. The CDR3 DNA is TGTGCCAGCAGCTTGTATCAGGGAGGTCAGCCCCAGCATTTT.

The V gene is TRBV27, the J gene TRBJ2-7; 11 bases align to TRBD2. The CDR3 is 16 residues long. Germline lookup yields CDR1 MNHEY and CDR2 SMNVEV (reference sequence). The V segment lost 7 bases and the J segment 3 bases; nucleotides outside the gene matches: 11. CDR3 coding DNA: TGTGCCAGCAACGGCATTTCTAGCGGGAGGATCTACGAGCAGTACTTC. Its translation is CASNGISSGRIYEQYF.

The chain couples TRBV6-5 to TRBJ1-1; D remains ambiguous. Trimming removed 2 bases from V and 5 bases from J, with 6 bases in between. This CDR3 has 12 residues. Germline lookup yields CDR1 MNHEY and CDR2 SVGAGI. The CDR3 DNA is TGTGCCAGCAGTTACGATCGGACTGAAGCTTTCTTT. It specifies CASSYDRTEAFF.

The chain couples TRBV2 to TRBJ1-2; 7 nucleotides align to TRBD1. Germline CDR1 reads SNHLY; CDR2 reads FYNNEI. J was trimmed by 5 bases and V by 6 bases; bases with no gene match: 6. The CDR3 loop spans 13 amino acids. CDR3 sequence: CASRAGTAYGYTF. In DNA, the CDR3 is TGTGCCAGCAGGGCCGGGACAGCATATGGCTACACCTTC.

The chain is built from TRBV2 and TRBJ2-5; TRBD2 might be the D (5 bases). Trimming removed 6 bases at V and 5 bases at J, with 10 bases between. This CDR3 is 12 amino acids long. The germline V gene has CDR1 SNHLY and CDR2 FYNNEI. The CDR3 DNA is TGTGCCAGCAGCGTCTCGGGGGAGACCCAGTACTTC. Encoded protein: CASSVSGETQYF.

This chain joins TRBV18 and TRBJ2-3; 9 bases line up with TRBD2. From germline, CDR1 is KGHSH and CDR2 LQKENI. The CDR3 extends over 17 amino acids. Trimming removed 0 bases from V and 0 bases from J; junction bases left unmatched: 4. CDR3: CASSPPSGSPSTDTQYF. CDR3 nucleotide sequence: TGTGCCAGCTCACCACCTAGCGGGAGTCCTAGCACAGATACGCAGTATTTT.

The chain combines TRBV6-6 with TRBJ2-3; 12 bases are shared with TRBD2. Looked up from germline, CDR1 is MNHNY and CDR2 is SVGAGI (reference sequence). This CDR3 has 16 residues. The V and J ends lost 6 bases and 2 bases, in that order; junction bases with no gene match: 6. The CDR3 spells CASSYRTSGTTDTQYF. The CDR3, as DNA: TGTGCCAGCAGCTATAGGACTAGCGGGACCACAGATACGCAGTATTTT.

J is TRBJ1-4 and V is TRBV11-3; D is undetermined. The CDR3 spans 15 residues. Germline CDR1 reads SGHNT; CDR2 reads YENEEA. Trimming took 3 bases from V and 4 from J, leaving 12 bases between them. This CDR3 is CASSFRGGGNEKLFF. DNA for the CDR3: TGTGCCAGCAGCTTTAGAGGCGGCGGTAATGAAAAACTGTTTTTT.

V gene TRBV11-2 combines with J gene TRBJ1-5; tentative D call: TRBD1 (5 bases). The V gene lost 0 bases and the J gene lost 5 bases, with 11 bases spanning the gap. This CDR3 is 15 amino acids long. Germline V gives CDR1 SGHAT, CDR2 FQNNGV. The CDR3 here is CASSLDVGRDQPQHF. In nucleotides, the CDR3 is TGTGCCAGCAGCTTAGATGTGGGCAGGGATCAGCCCCAGCATTTT.

This chain uses TRBV6-1 with TRBJ2-7; 8 bases align to TRBD2. Germline lookup yields CDR1 MNHNS and CDR2 SASEGT. CDR3 size: 14 residues. V lost 7 bases to trimming and J lost 0 bases; unmatched junction nucleotides: 5. The CDR3 loop reads CASITGTSSYEQYF. The CDR3 DNA reads as TGTGCCAGCATTACCGGGACTAGCTCCTACGAGCAGTACTTC.

This rearrangement joins TRBV18 to TRBJ1-1; 7 bases match TRBD1. The junction had 5 bases not matched to a gene; V was cut back by 1 base and J by 0 bases. CDR1 is KGHSH, CDR2 LQKENI, per germline. This CDR3 region has 16 residues. The CDR3, as DNA: TGTGCCAGCTCACCACGGGCACAGGGGTTGAACACTGAAGCTTTCTTT. It is translated as CASSPRAQGLNTEAFF.

This chain uses TRBV28 with TRBJ2-2; D possibly corresponds to TRBD2 (5 bases). The length of the CDR3 is 16 residues. The ends were cut back, 6 bases at V and 1 base at J, with 15 bases in the middle. Germline CDR1 is MDHEN and CDR2 is SYDVKM. The CDR3 DNA is TGTGCCAGCAGACCTACAGACTATAGGAACACCGGGGAGCTGTTTTTT. Translating gives CASRPTDYRNTGELFF.

This chain uses TRBV20-1 with TRBJ1-1; D unclear. Germline CDR1 DFQATT, CDR2 SNEGSKA (reference sequence). Trimming removed 0 bases at V and 7 bases at J, with 6 bases between. This CDR3 has 11 amino acids. The CDR3 sequence is CSARDAHEAFF. The CDR3 coding sequence is TGCAGTGCTAGAGATGCGCATGAAGCTTTCTTT.

The V gene is TRBV7-3, the J gene TRBJ2-1; D is possibly TRBD1 (6 bases). This CDR3 contains 13 residues. V lost 8 bases and J lost 8, with 16 bases in between. Germline CDR1 is SGHTA and CDR2 is FQGTGA. The CDR3: CASRLTGFDEQFF. As DNA, the CDR3 is TGTGCCAGCCGACTTACAGGGTTTGATGAGCAGTTCTTC.

The chain joins TRBV25-1 to TRBJ2-1; 7 nucleotides line up with TRBD2. The junction had 17 bases not matched to a gene; V was cut back by 6 bases and J by 9 bases. Germline V CDR1 and CDR2: MGHDK, SYGVNS. The CDR3 length is 16 residues. The CDR3 coding sequence is TGTGCCAGCAGCCCCACCCAAGCCGGACTAGTCAGTGAGCAGTTCTTC. Translation: CASSPTQAGLVSEQFF.

The rearrangement joins TRBV6-6 to TRBJ1-5, with D unclear. Germline assignment: CDR1 MNHNY and CDR2 SVGAGI (reference sequence). V lost 2 bases and J lost 5, with 13 bases in between. The CDR3 is 15 residues long. The CDR3 DNA reads as TGTGCCAGCAGTTACGAGGGAGGCTACTATCAGCCCCAGCATTTT. Residues: CASSYEGGYYQPQHF.

As concerns this clone: At one boundary the junction diverges from the germline segment, which might be a read error. The chain uses TRBV5-1 and TRBJ2-5; 7 nucleotides agree with TRBD2. The CDR3 extends over 15 amino acids. Germline assignment: CDR1 SGHRS and CDR2 YFSETQ. CDR3 in amino acids: CASRLGSAGQETQYF. The CDR3 nucleotides are TGCGCCAGCAGATTGGGTTCAGCGGGACAAGAGACCCAGTACTTC.

The chain carries TRBV25-1 and TRBJ2-3, with 12 bases matching TRBD2. Germline V gives CDR1 MGHDK, CDR2 SYGVNS. The J segment lost 4 bases and the V segment lost 7 bases, leaving 6 bases of the junction unmatched. The CDR3 length is 15 residues. The CDR3 spells CASMMTSGSPDTQYF. The DNA for the CDR3 is TGTGCCAGCATGATGACTAGCGGGAGCCCAGATACGCAGTATTTT.

V usage is TRBV28 and J usage is TRBJ2-7; 9 nucleotides agree with TRBD1. Trimming took 6 bases from V and 5 from J; bases not matched to a gene: 5. CDR3 length equals 13 residues. CDR1 is MDHEN, CDR2 SYDVKM, per germline. CDR3 in DNA: TGTGCCAGCAGCGGGACAGGGTCCCACGAGCAGTACTTC. Its translation is CASSGTGSHEQYF.

This chain connects TRBV2 to TRBJ2-5, with D possibly being TRBD2 (5 bases). V lost 4 bases, J lost 5 bases, and 11 bases lay in between. Germline-derived CDR1 and CDR2 are SNHLY and FYNNEI. The length of the CDR3 is 13 residues. CDR3 loop: CASSVGGGETQYF. The CDR3, as DNA: TGTGCCAGCAGTGTCGGTGGCGGGGAGACCCAGTACTTC. Combining the CDR3 with reference TRBV2 and TRBJ2-5 gives the whole variable domain EPEVTQTPSHQVTQMGQEVILRCVPISNHLYFYWYRQILGQKVEFLVSFYNNEISEKSEIFDDQFSVERPDGSNFTLKIRSTKLEDSAMYFCASSVGGGETQYFGPGTRLLVL.

The rearrangement uses TRBV11-3 and TRBJ1-1, with 7 bases that match TRBD1. This CDR3 region has 14 residues. V was pared by 6 bases and J by 0 bases, with 4 bases of the junction left unmatched. The germline CDR1 and CDR2 sequences are SGHNT and YENEEA. The CDR3 region is CASRPGQMNTEAFF. CDR3 in DNA: TGTGCCAGCAGACCGGGACAGATGAACACTGAAGCTTTCTTT.

The rearrangement joins TRBV5-1 to TRBJ2-5; 11 bases line up with TRBD1. Germline trimming cut 4 bases from V and 5 bases from J; bases unmatched to any gene: 7. The CDR3 is made up of 15 amino acids. The germline V gene encodes CDR1 SGHRS and CDR2 YFSETQ. CDR3 nucleotide sequence: TGCGCCAGCAGCCCGGGGGACAGGGGGATGGAGACCCAGTACTTC. Protein: CASSPGDRGMETQYF.

The chain recombines TRBV2 with TRBJ1-2, with D possibly being TRBD1 (6 bases). Germline V CDR1 and CDR2: SNHLY, FYNNEI. V lost 6 bases and J lost 4, with 18 bases in between. The CDR3 runs to 15 residues. This CDR3 reads CASSADRSKSYGYTF. CDR3 coding DNA: TGTGCCAGCAGCGCAGACAGGAGTAAAAGCTATGGCTACACCTTC.

The chain recombines TRBV6-5 with TRBJ2-3; a possible D gene is TRBD1 (5 bases). Trimming removed 5 bases at V and 0 bases at J, with 12 bases between. The CDR3 has 15 residues. Germline CDR1 is MNHEY and CDR2 is SVGAGI. This chain's CDR3 is CASSSRTPSTDTQYF. CDR3 DNA sequence: TGTGCCAGCAGTAGCCGGACACCGAGCACAGATACGCAGTATTTT.